This note documents a single T cell receptor beta chain sequence. Its antigen has not been determined. Per-nucleotide qualities are absent, and no much larger clonotype sits a single base away. For sequencing of the TCRbeta CDR3 region, genomic DNA was extracted from the sorted cells. The immunoSEQ Assay was used for sequencing of TCRbeta CDR3 regions. The clones in this table, taken by TCRdb from immuneACCESS, are in-frame only. Not every clone is retained; where verified, under half of the shortfall comes from an unresolved V gene, and the cause of the rest is unknown. The sample table lists 50,000 to 65,000 clones, around nine tenths of them with a count of one. The ten largest account for around 1.4% of the sample. Patients with a history of autoimmune disease or receiving systemic immunosuppression were excluded from the trial. Peripheral blood for TCR sequencing was drawn from every dose cohort at baseline, at cycle 4 day 1 and at cycle 7 day 1. The samples were taken from a phase I, first-in-human, multicenter, open-label dose-escalation trial of ivuxolimab. Adults with locally advanced or metastatic melanoma, renal cell carcinoma, hepatocellular carcinoma or head and neck squamous cell carcinoma were enrolled in the trial. Before TCR sequencing, CD4+ and CD8+ T cells were separately sorted from peripheral blood.

The data were taken from a study of OX40 agonist ivuxolimab in advanced cancers. Regarding the research as a whole: The costimulatory receptor OX40 (CD134) was targeted by ivuxolimab, a fully human IgG2 agonistic monoclonal antibody. Intravenous ivuxolimab was administered to patients every 2 weeks at six dose levels: 0.01, 0.1, 0.3, 1.5, 3 and 10 mg/kg. Among the 50 to 55 dose-escalation patients, around 19 had hepatocellular carcinoma, 15 or so melanoma, 9 renal cell carcinoma and 9 head and neck cancer. In the dose-escalation cohort, more than 75% of patients were male, and the mean age was approximately 60 years, with a range of about 23 to 80. Patients were allowed to have had prior anti-PD-1, anti-PD-L1 or anti-CTLA-4 therapy, and 30% to 40% of the dose-escalation patients had been treated with checkpoint inhibitors. Partial responses occurred in three dose-escalation patients: two with cutaneous melanoma and one with hepatocellular carcinoma. Peripheral TCRbeta sequencing was intended to test whether TCR sequence diversity was altered and clonal T-cell expansion was caused by ivuxolimab. The paper reports the monotherapy dose-escalation portion (N = 52 patients) of the phase I ivuxolimab trial. Here is what the overall study found, with its caveats: In partial responders in the 0.1-3.0 mg/kg groups, normalized peripheral clonal expansion was found to be among the lowest, especially among CD8+ T cells. Low levels of normalized T-cell clonal expansion were also seen in some nonresponding patients. After ivuxolimab, CD8+ T cells had more expanded clones than CD4+ T cells on average. At doses of 0.1 to 3.0 mg/kg, clonal expansion of both CD4+ and CD8+ T cells in blood was seen between baseline and week 6. The antigen specificity of the clonally expanded peripheral T cells was not determined.

This sequence was found in an adult with an advanced solid tumor such as melanoma, head and neck, liver or kidney cancer. The sample was CD4+ or CD8+ T cells sorted from blood, taken in a trial of the OX40 agonist ivuxolimab.

In nucleotides, the sequence is TGCGCCAGCAGTCCAGTGGGGAAGGGGACCTACGAGCAGTACTTC. Translated, this is CASSPVGKGTYEQYF. This sequence uses TRBV5-1 and TRBJ2-7; a weak D assignment points to TRBD1 (5 bases agree). The cysteine opens and the phenylalanine closes a CDR3 of 15 amino acids. Solely the CDR3 DNA is kept, with 45 bases framed from the first base. CDR1 and CDR2 were assigned from the germline V gene as SGHRS and YFSETQ. Trimming takes 5 bases from V and 2 bases from J, and the germline ends sit 17 bases apart.